The clone carrying this TCR beta chain was seen only a few times. The antigen is not known. Around 100 mL of blood, on average, came from one heparinised draw per donor. Sorting with CD45RO/CCR7/CD25/CD127/CD95/CD27 yielded naive, central memory, regulatory and stem-like memory CD4+ cells. As every portion of the isolated RNA was reverse transcribed, the sequencing read expressed TCRB transcripts. Assay used: immunoSEQ multiplex PCR; TCRdb lists only in-frame clones, some missing. This sample has hundreds of thousands of clones, with about 10% found just once. The sample is drawn from a study of beta chain features in type 1 diabetes. This CDR3 has 13 residues. V gave up 1 base and J gave up 11 bases; unmatched junction bases: 3. Germline CDR1 reads MDHEN; CDR2 reads SYDVKM. Whole-study results and caveats: Whether TCRB rearrangement is influenced by HLA type was left unresolved in this analysis.

The rearrangement uses TRBV28 and TRBJ2-1; 9 bases match TRBD1. The sequenced material came from naive CD4+ T cells from blood. The TCR sequence derives from a woman under 40 in good health. This chain's CDR3 is CASSLSGQGKQFF. CDR3 bases: TGTGCCAGCAGTTTATCCGGACAGGGGAAGCAGTTCTTC.